This T cell receptor beta chain stems from a study of blood T cell repertoires in COVID-19. Study overall: Both acute and convalescent COVID-19 samples were obtained from the United States, Italy and Spain. T cells, B-cell-depleted T cells, or PBMCs supplied cDNA or gDNA.

Germline-derived CDR1 and CDR2 are SGHRS and YFSETQ. This CDR3 has 15 residues. V was shortened by 4 bases and J by 0 bases, with 11 bases between the two germline ends. Original processing methods: The assay estimated nucleated cells by amplifying reference gene primers. TCRdb keeps only in-frame clones here, not all; method: immunoSEQ multiplex PCR. V and J calls plus clone size are reproduced from that table; the DNA served to infer D and trimming. The sample consists of 95,000 to 100,000 clones, 86% of them appearing once. This clone was counted a few times. Input material: peripheral blood. V usage is TRBV5-1 and J usage is TRBJ2-1; a weak D match, TRBD2 (5 bases). This clonotype was obtained from a man older than 75 with acute or convalescent COVID-19. The CDR3 DNA reads TGCGCCAGCAGCCTGGACTTTAGCTCCTACAATGAGCAGTTCTTC. Its protein is CASSLDFSSYNEQFF.